A single sample gave rise to the 28 T cell receptor beta chains below, sequenced in a study of blood T cells in healthy people across ages. A second PCR, run for about 6 to 11 cycles, used a sample-barcoded 5' primer plus a J-beta primer mix. TCRdb redid the calling of the 5' RACE reads with MiXCR, one entry per CDR3 protein. The table has 600,000 or so distinct CDR3 sequences, around 21% seen once. Sequencing was carried out using blood. The receptors here all came from a man aged 70-80 years in good health.

This clonotype appeared a few times. V and J are TRBV20-1 and TRBJ2-2; the D is unclear. Per germline, CDR1 DFQATT and CDR2 SNEGSKA (reference sequence). Trimming pared 6 bases from V and 1 base from J, leaving 15 bases between. The CDR3 consists of 15 residues. The CDR3 reads CSALSADGNTGELFF. The CDR3 region has the DNA TGCAGTGCACTCTCCGCGGACGGGAACACCGGGGAGCTGTTTTTT.

On this clonotype itself: Mismatch with germline at one junction end may stem from a read error. The chain employs TRBV29-1 and TRBJ2-7, with 11 bases that match TRBD1. This CDR3 has 15 amino acids. In germline, CDR1 is SQVTM, CDR2 ANQGSEA. CDR3 protein: CSAEDRGQGAYEQYF. In DNA form, the CDR3 reads TGCAGCGCTGAAGATCGGGGACAGGGGGCCTACGAGCAGTACTTC.

This clonotype was picked up a small number of times. This may be a read error, as it is one base from a much larger clone. V is TRBV3-1 and J is TRBJ2-3, with TRBD2 matching over 8 bases. Trimming took 0 bases from V and 5 from J; bases not matched to a gene: 10. The CDR3 is made up of 17 amino acids. Germline values: CDR1 LGHDT, CDR2 YNNKEL (reference sequence). The CDR3 region is CASSQEESGGRGDTQYF. In DNA form, the CDR3 reads TGTGCCAGCAGCCAAGAAGAATCGGGAGGGCGGGGAGATACGCAGTATTTT.

This clonotype occurred many times. The chain couples TRBV5-1 to TRBJ2-7; 7 positions agree with TRBD1. Trimming cost V 2 bases and J 2 bases; bases outside gene matches: 7. Germline-derived CDR1 and CDR2 are SGHRS and YFSETQ. The CDR3 length is 15 residues. Here the CDR3 DNA reads TGCGCCAGCAGCTTTACGGGACAGAGCACCTACGAGCAGTACTTC. Translated: CASSFTGQSTYEQYF.

This rearrangement joins TRBV20-1 to TRBJ1-4, with D possibly matching TRBD1 (6 bases). The CDR3 loop spans 14 amino acids. Per germline, CDR1 DFQATT and CDR2 SNEGSKA (reference sequence). The V end lost 6 bases, the J end lost 5 bases, and 16 bases lay between the germline ends. CDR3 DNA sequence: TGCAGTGCAAAAGAGACAGGAATCAATGAAAAACTGTTTTTT. Translation gives CSAKETGINEKLFF.

The V and J genes are TRBV2 and TRBJ1-1; no clear D gene. Germline CDR1 and CDR2: SNHLY and FYNNEI. Trimming left V 7 bases short and J 3 bases short, with 9 bases between. This CDR3 is built from 12 residues. CDR3: CASTTTDTEAFF. CDR3 bases: TGTGCCAGCACCACCACGGACACTGAAGCTTTCTTT. Looking up the rest from reference TRBV2 and TRBJ1-1 gives the full variable domain: EPEVTQTPSHQVTQMGQEVILRCVPISNHLYFYWYRQILGQKVEFLVSFYNNEISEKSEIFDDQFSVERPDGSNFTLKIRSTKLEDSAMYFCASTTTDTEAFFGQGTRLTVV.

This clonotype was seen more than once but under ten times. The gene calls are TRBV27 and TRBJ2-1; D tentatively reads TRBD1 or TRBD2 (5 bases each). Germline CDR1 reads MNHEY; CDR2 reads SMNVEV (reference sequence). Trimming took off 3 bases at V and 0 bases at J, with 12 bases between the two ends. This CDR3 contains 16 residues. CDR3 protein: CASSFERGPSYNEQFF. The CDR3 nucleotides are TGTGCCAGCAGTTTTGAGAGGGGACCCTCCTACAATGAGCAGTTCTTC.

This clonotype was counted between two and nine times. The rearrangement joins TRBV5-1 to TRBJ1-2, with 7 bases that match TRBD1. The length of the CDR3 is 17 residues. Losses at the gene ends were 1 base for V and 3 bases for J; bases not matched to a gene: 12. Germline assignment: CDR1 SGHRS and CDR2 YFSETQ. CDR3 DNA: TGCGCCAGCAGCTTGCGCGCCCTGGGACAGATTGACTATGGCTACACCTTC. As protein: CASSLRALGQIDYGYTF.

The chain combines TRBV20-1 with TRBJ1-2; 7 positions agree with TRBD1. J was trimmed by 6 bases and V by 1 base; bases with no gene match: 8. Germline CDR1 DFQATT, CDR2 SNEGSKA (reference sequence). The CDR3 consists of 14 residues. Here the CDR3 DNA reads TGCAGTGCTAGAGTCGGCAGGGGGAGGAATGGCTACACCTTC. As protein: CSARVGRGRNGYTF.

This clonotype was detected a few times. The DNA for the CDR3 is TGTGCCAGCAGTTTATGGACTAGCGGGAGTATAGTTGATACGCAGTATTTT. Amino acid sequence: CASSLWTSGSIVDTQYF. The J gene is TRBJ2-3, the V gene TRBV28; TRBD2 agrees at 12 bases. This CDR3 spans 17 amino acids. CDR1 and CDR2 (germline): MDHEN, SYDVKM. V was clipped by 0 bases and J by 6 bases; unmatched bases: 7. Variable domain in full (rest from reference TRBV28 and TRBJ2-3): DVKVTQSSRYLVKRTGEKVFLECVQDMDHENMFWYRQDPGLGLRLIYFSYDVKMKEKGDIPEGYSVSREKKERFSLILESASTNQTSMYLCASSLWTSGSIVDTQYFGPGTRLTVL.

The rearrangement uses TRBV20-1 and TRBJ2-3, with 7 bases lining up with TRBD2. V lost 6 bases, J lost 3 bases, and 6 bases stayed unmatched. CDR3 length equals 13 residues. Germline V lookup: CDR1 DFQATT, CDR2 SNEGSKA (reference sequence). The CDR3 sequence is CSADWRETDTQYF. The DNA of the CDR3 is TGCAGTGCCGACTGGCGGGAGACAGATACGCAGTATTTT.

This clonotype was detected only a few times. V gene TRBV9 combines with J gene TRBJ1-1; the D gene is possibly TRBD1 (6 bases). V lost 2 bases and J 1 base, leaving 15 bases between the germline ends. The CDR3 runs 16 residues. The germline CDR1 and CDR2 sequences are SGDLS and YYNGEE. The CDR3 sequence is CASSVETTDRNTEAFF. Written as DNA, the CDR3 is TGTGCCAGCAGCGTCGAAACCACGGACAGGAACACTGAAGCTTTCTTT.

V is TRBV29-1 and J is TRBJ2-5; the match to TRBD2 covers 8 bases. The length of the CDR3 is 12 residues. The trim removed 4 bases at V and 5 bases at J, leaving 3 bases unmatched. In germline, CDR1 is SQVTM, CDR2 ANQGSEA. CDR3 DNA: TGCAGCGTTGTAGCGGGATATGAGACCCAGTACTTC. It is translated as CSVVAGYETQYF.

The chain couples TRBV5-1 to TRBJ2-7, with D possibly matching TRBD1 (6 bases). Germline CDR1 is SGHRS and CDR2 is YFSETQ. Trimming stripped 0 bases from V and 2 bases from J, with 18 bases between. The CDR3 runs to 17 residues. The CDR3 bases are TGCGCCAGCAGCTTGGACGCGACAATGAGACAGGCCTACGAGCAGTACTTC. This translates into CASSLDATMRQAYEQYF. The complete variable domain, with remaining parts taken from reference TRBV5-1 and TRBJ2-7, reads KAGVTQTPRYLIKTRGQQVTLSCSPISGHRSVSWYQQTPGQGLQFLFEYFSETQRNKGNFPGRFSGRQFSNSRSEMNVSTLELGDSALYLCASSLDATMRQAYEQYFGPGTRLTVT.

This clonotype was seen more than once but under ten times. This CDR3 reads CASSLDRGEYGYTF. CDR3 sequence (DNA): TGCGCCAGCAGCTTGGACAGGGGGGAGTATGGCTACACCTTC. The V call is TRBV5-1, the J call TRBJ1-2; the match to TRBD1 covers 8 bases. CDR3 length: 14 residues. J gave up 5 bases and V 0 bases, and 3 bases lay outside the gene matches. The germline V gene encodes CDR1 SGHRS and CDR2 YFSETQ. Variable domain in full (rest from reference TRBV5-1 and TRBJ1-2): KAGVTQTPRYLIKTRGQQVTLSCSPISGHRSVSWYQQTPGQGLQFLFEYFSETQRNKGNFPGRFSGRQFSNSRSEMNVSTLELGDSALYLCASSLDRGEYGYTFGSGTRLTVV.

The chain carries TRBV19 and TRBJ1-2; 9 bases match TRBD1. Trimming at V came to 7 bases and at J to 1 base, leaving 13 bases not matched to a gene. There are 17 residues in the CDR3. Germline V gene data show CDR1 as LNHDA and CDR2 as SQIVND (reference sequence). In DNA, the CDR3 is TGTGCCAGTAAATCCGGGACAGGGTTGAGGGATAACTATGGCTACACCTTC. The encoded protein is CASKSGTGLRDNYGYTF.

This clonotype has just a few counts. The chain has TRBV7-2 and TRBJ2-7, with TRBD2 as a possible D gene (5 bases). The CDR3 spans 14 residues. CDR1 is SGHTA and CDR2 is FQGNSA in the germline V gene. V was clipped by 2 bases and J by 4 bases, with 12 bases between them. CDR3 sequence reads: CASSLKSTGYEQYF. CDR3 DNA: TGTGCCAGCAGCTTAAAATCGACGGGGTACGAGCAGTACTTC.

Comments on this clonotype: One base away lies a much larger clone, so this may be a sequencing read error. The genes are TRBV20-1 and TRBJ2-5; TRBD2 matches at 10 bases. This CDR3 spans 15 amino acids. CDR1 and CDR2 from the germline V gene are DFQATT and SNEGSKA (reference sequence). The CDR3 sequence is CSAMRTSGGGEPQYF. CDR3 bases: TGCAGTGCTATGAGGACTAGCGGAGGGGGAGAGCCCCAGTACTTC.

The chain carries TRBV7-6 and TRBJ2-3; tentatively, D is TRBD2 (6 bases). CDR1 is SGHVS and CDR2 is FNYEAQ in the germline V gene. CDR3 length: 16 residues. With 5 bases removed from V and 0 bases from J, the gap between germline ends came to 15 bases. The CDR3 sequence: CASSPTGGSSTDTQYF. CDR3 sequence (DNA): TGTGCCAGCAGCCCGACTGGGGGGTCAAGCACAGATACGCAGTATTTT.

This clonotype was detected only a few times. This chain connects TRBV27 to TRBJ2-5; 9 bases agree with TRBD2. The CDR3 has 19 amino acids. Germline lookup yields CDR1 MNHEY and CDR2 SMNVEV (reference sequence). Trimming removed 1 base from V and 7 bases from J; junction bases left unmatched: 19. CDR3 bases: TGTGCCAGCAGTTTATTTTTTTCGACGAGCGGGAGGCCTAGGGGGACCCAGTACTTC. Translated, it gives CASSLFFSTSGRPRGTQYF.

This rearrangement joins TRBV20-1 to TRBJ2-7; TRBD2 matches 13 bases. Per germline, CDR1 DFQATT and CDR2 SNEGSKA (reference sequence). Losses at the gene ends were 2 bases for V and 5 bases for J; bases not matched to a gene: 6. This CDR3 region has 15 residues. The chain's CDR3 is CSARPGLAGVNEQYF. The CDR3 DNA reads as TGCAGTGCTAGACCCGGACTAGCGGGAGTCAACGAGCAGTACTTC.

The chain joins TRBV4-3 to TRBJ1-2, with D possibly being TRBD1 (5 bases). V lost 0 bases and J lost 7, with 18 bases in between. The CDR3 has 16 amino acids. Germline CDR1 LGHNA, CDR2 YSLEER. The CDR3 spells CASSQDTVTGLRGYTF. CDR3 in DNA: TGCGCCAGCAGCCAAGATACGGTCACGGGGCTTCGTGGCTACACCTTC.

This clonotype showed up just once. V usage is TRBV30 and J usage is TRBJ1-2; no clear D gene. This CDR3 contains 11 residues. With 0 bases removed from V and 5 bases from J, the gap between germline ends came to 4 bases. Germline V gene lookup returns CDR1 GTSNPN and CDR2 SVGIG (reference sequence). The DNA of the CDR3 is TGTGCCTGGAGTGTCGGGTATGGCTACACCTTC. It translates to CAWSVGYGYTF. Together with reference TRBV30 and TRBJ1-2, the CDR3 gives the full variable domain: SQTIHQWPATLVQPVGSPLSLECTVEGTSNPNLYWYRQAAGRGLQLLFYSVGIGQISSEVPQNLSASRPQDRQFILSSKKLLLSDSGFYLCAWSVGYGYTFGSGTRLTVV.

V and J are TRBV29-1 and TRBJ2-5, with 13 bases that match TRBD2. Germline CDR1 reads SQVTM; CDR2 reads ANQGSEA. The CDR3 covers 16 residues. The junction had 11 bases not matched to a gene; V was cut back by 6 bases and J by 4 bases. This CDR3 reads CSVLGTSGTGGETQYF. For the CDR3, the DNA is TGCAGCGTCCTTGGGACTAGCGGGACTGGGGGAGAGACCCAGTACTTC.

The V gene is TRBV5-1, the J gene TRBJ2-1, with TRBD1 as a possible D gene (6 bases). The germline gives CDR1 SGHRS, CDR2 YFSETQ. V lost 0 bases, J lost 5 bases, and 15 bases lay in between. The CDR3 contains 16 residues. The CDR3 spells CASSLEFGQPHNEQFF. DNA of the CDR3: TGCGCCAGCAGCTTGGAGTTCGGACAGCCCCACAATGAGCAGTTCTTC.

The V call is TRBV2, the J call TRBJ2-3, with D possibly TRBD2 on 7 matching bases. The length of the CDR3 is 15 residues. The ends were cut back, 0 bases at V and 5 bases at J, with 12 bases in the middle. The V gene's germline CDR1 is SNHLY and CDR2 FYNNEI. The CDR3 is CASSEAGGGIDTQYF. The CDR3 bases are TGTGCCAGCAGTGAAGCGGGAGGGGGGATAGATACGCAGTATTTT.

The genes are TRBV20-1 and TRBJ2-1; 7 nucleotides match TRBD2. The V and J ends lost 0 bases and 5 bases, in that order; junction bases with no gene match: 7. The CDR3 contains 15 residues. The V gene's germline CDR1 is DFQATT and CDR2 SNEGSKA (reference sequence). The CDR3 sequence: CSARDGAGDHNEQFF. The CDR3 region has the DNA TGCAGTGCTAGAGATGGGGCGGGAGACCACAATGAGCAGTTCTTC.

This clonotype was seen only a few times. The J gene is TRBJ2-1, the V gene TRBV4-3; TRBD2 matches 11 bases. Trimming cost V 1 base and J 0 bases; bases outside gene matches: 5. The CDR3 has 18 residues. Looked up from germline, CDR1 is LGHNA and CDR2 is YSLEER. CDR3 DNA: TGCGCCAGCAGCCAAGCCCTAGCGGGAGGTAGCTCCTACAATGAGCAGTTCTTC. It is translated as CASSQALAGGSSYNEQFF.